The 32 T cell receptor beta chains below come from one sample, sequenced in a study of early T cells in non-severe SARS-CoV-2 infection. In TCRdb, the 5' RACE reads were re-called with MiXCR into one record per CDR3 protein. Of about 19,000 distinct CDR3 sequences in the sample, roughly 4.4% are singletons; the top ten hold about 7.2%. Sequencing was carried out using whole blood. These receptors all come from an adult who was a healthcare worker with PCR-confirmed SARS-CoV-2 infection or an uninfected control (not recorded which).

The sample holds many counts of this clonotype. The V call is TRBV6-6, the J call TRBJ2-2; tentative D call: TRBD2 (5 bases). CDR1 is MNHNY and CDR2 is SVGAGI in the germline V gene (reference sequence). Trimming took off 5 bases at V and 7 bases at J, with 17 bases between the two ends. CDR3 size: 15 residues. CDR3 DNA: TGTGCCAGCAGTAACCTAGCTGGCGATATCGGGGAGCTGTTTTTT. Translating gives CASSNLAGDIGELFF.

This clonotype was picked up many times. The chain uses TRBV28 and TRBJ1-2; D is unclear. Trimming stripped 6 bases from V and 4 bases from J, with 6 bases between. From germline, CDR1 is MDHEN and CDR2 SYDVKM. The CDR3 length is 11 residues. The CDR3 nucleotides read TGTGCCAGCAGGTCGAGCTATGGCTACACCTTC. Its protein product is CASRSSYGYTF.

CDR3 region: CASSLELRQGSGYTF. CDR3 sequence (DNA): TGTGCCAGCAGCTTGGAGCTGAGACAGGGGAGTGGCTACACCTTC. The chain uses TRBV5-4 and TRBJ1-2; 8 bases align to TRBD1. The V and J ends lost 0 bases and 7 bases, in that order; junction bases with no gene match: 8. Germline loops: CDR1 SGHNT, CDR2 YYREEE (reference sequence). The CDR3 spans 15 residues.

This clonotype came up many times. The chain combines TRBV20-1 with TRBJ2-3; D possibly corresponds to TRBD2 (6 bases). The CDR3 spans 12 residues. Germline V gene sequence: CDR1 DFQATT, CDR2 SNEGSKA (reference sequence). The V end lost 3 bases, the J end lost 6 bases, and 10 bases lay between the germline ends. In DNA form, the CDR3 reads TGCAGTGCTAGCGGGGCGGGGGATACGCAGTATTTT. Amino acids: CSASGAGDTQYF.

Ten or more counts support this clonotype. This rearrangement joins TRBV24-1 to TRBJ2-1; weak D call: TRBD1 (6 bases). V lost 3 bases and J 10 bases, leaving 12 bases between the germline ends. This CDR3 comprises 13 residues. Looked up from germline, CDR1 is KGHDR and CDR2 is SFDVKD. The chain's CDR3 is CATSDTRGGEQFF. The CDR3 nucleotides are TGTGCCACCAGTGATACCAGGGGTGGGGAGCAGTTCTTC.

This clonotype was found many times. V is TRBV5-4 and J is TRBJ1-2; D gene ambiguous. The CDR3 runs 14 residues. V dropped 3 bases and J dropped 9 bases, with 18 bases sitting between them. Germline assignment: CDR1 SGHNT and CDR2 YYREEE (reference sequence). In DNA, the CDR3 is TGTGCCAGCAGCTCCTACGGTCCTCAAGGGAGCTACACCTTC. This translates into CASSSYGPQGSYTF.

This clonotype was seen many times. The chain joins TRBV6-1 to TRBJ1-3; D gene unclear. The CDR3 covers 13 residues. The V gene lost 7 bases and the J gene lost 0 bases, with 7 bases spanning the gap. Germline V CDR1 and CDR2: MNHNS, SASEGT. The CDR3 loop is CASTRDSGNTIYF. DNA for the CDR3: TGTGCCAGCACTCGGGACTCTGGAAACACCATATATTTT.

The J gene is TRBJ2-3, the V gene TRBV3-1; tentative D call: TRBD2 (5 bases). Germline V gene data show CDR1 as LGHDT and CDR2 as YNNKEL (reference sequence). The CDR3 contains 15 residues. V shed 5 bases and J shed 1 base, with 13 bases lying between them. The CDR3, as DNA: TGTGCCAGCAGCTCGCGCGGACTCGGCACAGATACGCAGTATTTT. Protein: CASSSRGLGTDTQYF.

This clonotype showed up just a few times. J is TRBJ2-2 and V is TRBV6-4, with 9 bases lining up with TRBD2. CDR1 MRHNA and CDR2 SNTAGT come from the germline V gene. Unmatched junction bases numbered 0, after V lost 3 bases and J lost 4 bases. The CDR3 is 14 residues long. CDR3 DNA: TGTGCCAGCAGTGAAGCGGGGGGCACCGGGGAGCTGTTTTTT. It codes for CASSEAGGTGELFF.

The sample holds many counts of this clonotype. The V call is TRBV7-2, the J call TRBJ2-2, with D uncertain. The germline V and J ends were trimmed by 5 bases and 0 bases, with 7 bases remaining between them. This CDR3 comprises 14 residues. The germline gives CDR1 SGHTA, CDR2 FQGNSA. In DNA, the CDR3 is TGTGCCAGCAGCCCGACGGCGAACACCGGGGAGCTGTTTTTT. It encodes CASSPTANTGELFF.

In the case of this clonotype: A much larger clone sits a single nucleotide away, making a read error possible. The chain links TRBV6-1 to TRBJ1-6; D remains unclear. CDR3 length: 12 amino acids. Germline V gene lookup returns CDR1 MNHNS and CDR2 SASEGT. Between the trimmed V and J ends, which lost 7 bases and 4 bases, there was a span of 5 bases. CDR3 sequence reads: CASTSYNSPLHF. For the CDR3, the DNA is TGTGCCAGCACCAGTTATAATTCACCCCTCCACTTT.

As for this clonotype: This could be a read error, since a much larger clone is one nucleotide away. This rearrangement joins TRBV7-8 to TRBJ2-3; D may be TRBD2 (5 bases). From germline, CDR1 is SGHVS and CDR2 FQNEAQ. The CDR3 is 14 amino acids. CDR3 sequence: CTSSLEAAADTQYF. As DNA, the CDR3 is TGTACCAGCAGCTTGGAGGCCGCGGCGGATACGCAGTATTTT.

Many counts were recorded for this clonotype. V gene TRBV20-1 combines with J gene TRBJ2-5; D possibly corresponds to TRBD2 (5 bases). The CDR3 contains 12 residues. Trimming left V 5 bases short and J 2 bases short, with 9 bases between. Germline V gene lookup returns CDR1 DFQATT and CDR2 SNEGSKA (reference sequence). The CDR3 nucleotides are TGCAGTGCTTCTCGGGGTCAAGAGACCCAGTACTTC. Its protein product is CSASRGQETQYF.

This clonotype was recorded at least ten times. CDR3 DNA sequence: TGTGCCTGGAGTGTACGGAGGGATAAAGCTTTCTTT. Translated: CAWSVRRDKAFF. The chain recombines TRBV30 with TRBJ1-1; D gene unclear. Germline CDR1 reads GTSNPN; CDR2 reads SVGIG (reference sequence). Trimming stripped 0 bases from V and 9 bases from J, with 11 bases between. The CDR3 has 12 residues.

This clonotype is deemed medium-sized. The CDR3 DNA sequence: TGTGCCAGCAGCCTCGCAAGACAGAATTTGAACACTGAAGCTTTCTTT. Its protein product is CASSLARQNLNTEAFF. This rearrangement joins TRBV5-5 to TRBJ1-1; a possible D gene is TRBD1 (5 bases). The V gene's germline CDR1 is SGHKS and CDR2 YYEKEE (reference sequence). The CDR3 spans 16 residues. V lost 4 bases and J 0 bases, leaving 16 bases between the germline ends.

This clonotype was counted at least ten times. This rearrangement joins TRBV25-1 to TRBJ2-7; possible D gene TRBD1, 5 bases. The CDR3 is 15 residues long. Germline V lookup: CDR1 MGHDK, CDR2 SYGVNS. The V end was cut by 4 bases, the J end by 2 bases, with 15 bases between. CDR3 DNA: TGTGCCAGCAGTGGTACAGGTGCCGTAACCTACGAGCAGTACTTC. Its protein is CASSGTGAVTYEQYF.

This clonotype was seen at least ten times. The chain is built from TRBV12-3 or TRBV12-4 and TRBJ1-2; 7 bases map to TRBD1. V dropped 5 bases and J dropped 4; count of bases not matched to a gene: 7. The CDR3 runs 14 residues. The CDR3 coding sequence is TGTGCCAGCAGTCTCCGACAGGGTCGCTATGGCTACACCTTC. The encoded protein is CASSLRQGRYGYTF.

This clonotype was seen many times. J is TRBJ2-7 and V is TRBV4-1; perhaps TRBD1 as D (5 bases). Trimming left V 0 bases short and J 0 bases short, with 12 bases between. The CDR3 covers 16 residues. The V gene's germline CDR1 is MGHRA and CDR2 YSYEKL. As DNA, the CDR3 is TGCGCCAGCAGCCAAGAGGCACAGGTCATCTCCTACGAGCAGTACTTC. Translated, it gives CASSQEAQVISYEQYF.

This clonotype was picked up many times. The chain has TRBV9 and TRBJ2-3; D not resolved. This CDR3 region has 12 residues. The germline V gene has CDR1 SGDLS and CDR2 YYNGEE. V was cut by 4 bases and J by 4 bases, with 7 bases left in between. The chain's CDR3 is CASSPPSDTQYF. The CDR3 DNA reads TGTGCCAGCAGCCCCCCGTCAGATACGCAGTATTTT.

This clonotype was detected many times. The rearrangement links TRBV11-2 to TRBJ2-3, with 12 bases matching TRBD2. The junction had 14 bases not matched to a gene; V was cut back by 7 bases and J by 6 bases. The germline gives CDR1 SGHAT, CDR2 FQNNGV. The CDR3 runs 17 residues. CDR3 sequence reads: CASTTPSLAGGIDTQYF. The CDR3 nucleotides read TGTGCCAGCACCACACCCAGTCTAGCGGGGGGGATTGATACGCAGTATTTT.

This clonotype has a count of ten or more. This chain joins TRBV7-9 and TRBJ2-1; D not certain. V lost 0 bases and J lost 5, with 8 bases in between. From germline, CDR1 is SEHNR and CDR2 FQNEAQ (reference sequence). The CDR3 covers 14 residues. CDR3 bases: TGTGCCAGCAGCTTAGCGGGGTCCCACAATGAGCAGTTCTTC. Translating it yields CASSLAGSHNEQFF.

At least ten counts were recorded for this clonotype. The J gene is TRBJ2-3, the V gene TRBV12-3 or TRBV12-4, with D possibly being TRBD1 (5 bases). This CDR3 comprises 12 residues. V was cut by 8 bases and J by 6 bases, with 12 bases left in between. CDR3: CASSTGADTQYF. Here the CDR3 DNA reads TGTGCCAGCTCCACTGGGGCGGATACGCAGTATTTT.

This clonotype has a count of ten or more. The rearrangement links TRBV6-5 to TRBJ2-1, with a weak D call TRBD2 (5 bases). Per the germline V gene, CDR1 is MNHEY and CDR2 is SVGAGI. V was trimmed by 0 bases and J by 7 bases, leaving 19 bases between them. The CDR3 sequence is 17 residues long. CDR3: CASSYSLAAGRRNEQFF. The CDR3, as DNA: TGTGCCAGCAGTTACTCCCTGGCGGCCGGCCGGAGGAATGAGCAGTTCTTC.

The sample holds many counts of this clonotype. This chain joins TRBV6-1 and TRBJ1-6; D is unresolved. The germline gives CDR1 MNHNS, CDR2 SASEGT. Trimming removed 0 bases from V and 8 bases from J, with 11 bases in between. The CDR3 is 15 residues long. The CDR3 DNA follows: TGTGCCAGCAGTGAAGCTAGGTCCAGGCATTCACCCCTCCACTTT. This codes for CASSEARSRHSPLHF.

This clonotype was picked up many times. Here the CDR3 reads CASSSGGGMNTEAFF. The CDR3 DNA sequence: TGCGCCAGCAGCTCTGGCGGGGGGATGAACACTGAAGCTTTCTTT. This chain links TRBV5-1 with TRBJ1-1, with D tentatively TRBD1 (5 bases). V lost 3 bases to trimming and J lost 0 bases, with 12 bases between them. Germline assignment: CDR1 SGHRS and CDR2 YFSETQ. The length of the CDR3 is 15 residues.

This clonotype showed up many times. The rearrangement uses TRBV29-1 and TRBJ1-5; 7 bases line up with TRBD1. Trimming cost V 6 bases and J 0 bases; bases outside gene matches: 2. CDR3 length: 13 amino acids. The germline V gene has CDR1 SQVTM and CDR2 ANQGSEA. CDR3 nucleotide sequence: TGCAGCGTCCGACAGGGTAGCAATCAGCCCCAGCATTTT. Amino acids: CSVRQGSNQPQHF.

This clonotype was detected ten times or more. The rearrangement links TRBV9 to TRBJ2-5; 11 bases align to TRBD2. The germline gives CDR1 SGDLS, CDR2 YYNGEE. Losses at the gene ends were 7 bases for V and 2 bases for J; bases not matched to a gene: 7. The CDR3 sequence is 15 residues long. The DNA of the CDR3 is TGTGCCAGCGCGCTAGCGGGGGGCGCACAAGAGACCCAGTACTTC. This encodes CASALAGGAQETQYF.

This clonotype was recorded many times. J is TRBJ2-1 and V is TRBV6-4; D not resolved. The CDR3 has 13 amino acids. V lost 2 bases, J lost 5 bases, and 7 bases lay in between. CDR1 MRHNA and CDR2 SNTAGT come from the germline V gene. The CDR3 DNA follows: TGTGCCAGCAGTGACAGGGAACACAATGAGCAGTTCTTC. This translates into CASSDREHNEQFF.

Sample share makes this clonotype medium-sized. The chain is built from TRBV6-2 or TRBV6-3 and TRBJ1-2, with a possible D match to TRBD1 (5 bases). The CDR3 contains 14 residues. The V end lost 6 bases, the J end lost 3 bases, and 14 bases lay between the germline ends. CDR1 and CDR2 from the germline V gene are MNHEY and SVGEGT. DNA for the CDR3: TGTGCCAGCAGCCTACAGGAGATAGACTATGGCTACACCTTC. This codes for CASSLQEIDYGYTF.

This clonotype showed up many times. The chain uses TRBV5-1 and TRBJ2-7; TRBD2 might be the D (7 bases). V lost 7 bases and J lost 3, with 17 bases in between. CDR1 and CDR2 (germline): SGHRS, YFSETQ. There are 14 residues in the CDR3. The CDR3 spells CASANVGGDYEQYF. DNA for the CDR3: TGCGCCAGCGCCAATGTAGGGGGGGACTACGAGCAGTACTTC.

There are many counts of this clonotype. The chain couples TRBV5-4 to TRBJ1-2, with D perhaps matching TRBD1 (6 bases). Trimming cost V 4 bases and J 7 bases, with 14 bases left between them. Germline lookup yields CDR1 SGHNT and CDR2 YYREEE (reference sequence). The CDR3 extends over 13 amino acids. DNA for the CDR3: TGTGCCAGCAGCGATGCAGGGGTGGTTGGCTACACCTTC. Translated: CASSDAGVVGYTF. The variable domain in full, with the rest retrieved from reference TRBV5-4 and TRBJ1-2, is ETGVTQSPTHLIKTRGQQVTLRCSSQSGHNTVSWYQQALGQGPQFIFQYYREEENGRGNFPPRFSGLQFPNYSSELNVNALELDDSALYLCASSDAGVVGYTFGSGTRLTVV.

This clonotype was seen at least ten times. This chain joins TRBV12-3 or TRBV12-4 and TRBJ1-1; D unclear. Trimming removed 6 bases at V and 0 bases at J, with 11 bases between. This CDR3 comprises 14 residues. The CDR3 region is CASRRFQMNTEAFF. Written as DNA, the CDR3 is TGTGCCAGCAGGCGCTTTCAGATGAACACTGAAGCTTTCTTT.